The rows below give T cell receptor beta chains drawn from one sample of a study of T-cell reconstitution after alpha-beta-depleted transplantation in children. A single record per CDR3 protein comes from TCRdb applying MiXCR to the PCR reads. This sample carries roughly 280,000 distinct CDR3 sequences, around 10% of them seen once, and the ten largest clones take about a quarter. The material was peripheral blood, obtained 180 days after TCRalphabeta/CD19-depleted stem cell transplant. The source is a male patient between 2 and 10 years old who had a stem cell transplant for chronic granulomatous disease, so the T cells may come from the graft donor. CDR3s include the opening cysteine and the closing phenylalanine or tryptophan. D genes are given only for firm matches. Where a row states a size, it is once, few, many or the class of an expanded clone; other rows omit it.

j_gene: TRBJ2-4; d_gene: -; v_gene: TRBV2; abundance: many; CDR3aa: CASSESRNIQYF; CDR3nt: TGTGCCAGCAGTGAATCGAGGAACATTCAGTACTTC
j_gene: TRBJ1-4; d_gene: TRBD1; v_gene: TRBV20-1; abundance: many; CDR3aa: CSARTGLDEKLFF; CDR3nt: TGCAGTGCAAGGACAGGCTTGGATGAAAAACTGTTTTTT
j_gene: TRBJ2-6; d_gene: -; v_gene: TRBV7-9; abundance: many; CDR3aa: CASQTGGAGANVLTF; CDR3nt: TGTGCCAGCCAAACCGGGGGCGCTGGGGCCAACGTCCTGACTTTC
j_gene: TRBJ2-3; d_gene: -; v_gene: TRBV28; abundance: few; CDR3aa: CASSVRRRSVDTQYF; CDR3nt: TGTGCCAGCAGTGTCAGGAGAAGATCAGTAGATACGCAGTATTTT
j_gene: TRBJ2-2; d_gene: -; v_gene: TRBV5-5; abundance: many; CDR3aa: CASSRRDPDTGELFF; CDR3nt: TGTGCCAGCAGTCGCCGGGACCCGGACACCGGGGAGCTGTTTTTT
j_gene: TRBJ2-5; d_gene: -; v_gene: TRBV7-6; abundance: many; CDR3aa: CASSLNEGVQETQYF; CDR3nt: TGTGCCAGCAGCTTAAACGAGGGGGTTCAAGAGACCCAGTACTTC
j_gene: TRBJ1-1; d_gene: -; v_gene: TRBV6-2/TRBV6-3; abundance: many; CDR3aa: CASGWGTFEAFF; CDR3nt: TGTGCCAGCGGTTGGGGGACATTTGAAGCTTTCTTT
j_gene: TRBJ2-3; d_gene: TRBD2; v_gene: TRBV25-1; abundance: many; CDR3aa: CASSESEGLAGADTQYF; CDR3nt: TGTGCCAGCAGTGAATCCGAGGGACTAGCCGGGGCAGATACGCAGTATTTT
j_gene: TRBJ1-1; d_gene: -; v_gene: TRBV7-9; abundance: many; CDR3aa: CASSLVGSDTEAFF; CDR3nt: TGTGCCAGCAGCTTAGTGGGCTCGGACACTGAAGCTTTCTTT
j_gene: TRBJ2-3; d_gene: -; v_gene: TRBV20-1; abundance: many; CDR3aa: CSAQRGGSTDTQYF; CDR3nt: TGCAGTGCTCAGAGGGGCGGAAGCACAGATACGCAGTATTTT
j_gene: TRBJ2-7; d_gene: TRBD2; v_gene: TRBV6-1; abundance: many; CDR3aa: CASSEPGLGDYEQYF; CDR3nt: TGTGCCAGCAGTGAACCGGGACTAGGGGATTACGAGCAGTACTTC
j_gene: TRBJ2-6; d_gene: -; v_gene: TRBV12-5; abundance: many; CDR3aa: CASGLGSKGLEDSGANVLTF; CDR3nt: TGTGCTAGTGGTTTGGGTAGTAAAGGGCTAGAAGACTCTGGGGCCAACGTCCTGACTTTC
j_gene: TRBJ1-4; d_gene: -; v_gene: TRBV5-1; abundance: many; CDR3aa: CASSFDTTNEKLFF; CDR3nt: TGCGCCAGCAGCTTCGACACAACTAATGAAAAACTGTTTTTT
j_gene: TRBJ1-6; d_gene: TRBD1; v_gene: TRBV27; abundance: many; CDR3aa: CASSLTQQGALSPLHF; CDR3nt: TGTGCCAGCAGTCTCACACAACAGGGGGCTCTTTCACCCCTCCACTTT
j_gene: TRBJ1-4; d_gene: TRBD1; v_gene: TRBV3-1; abundance: many; CDR3aa: CASRGTGGKEKLFF; CDR3nt: TGTGCCAGCAGAGGGACAGGGGGGAAGGAGAAACTGTTTTTT
j_gene: TRBJ2-4; d_gene: -; v_gene: TRBV5-6; abundance: many; CDR3aa: CASSLWGGARSKNIQYF; CDR3nt: TGTGCCAGCAGCTTGTGGGGGGGCGCAAGGAGCAAAAACATTCAGTACTTC
j_gene: TRBJ2-1; d_gene: -; v_gene: TRBV7-2; abundance: many; CDR3aa: CASSLTGQGGLSSYNEQFF; CDR3nt: TGTGCCAGCAGCCTAACGGGACAAGGGGGACTCAGCTCCTACAATGAGCAGTTCTTC
j_gene: TRBJ2-7; d_gene: -; v_gene: TRBV7-9; abundance: many; CDR3aa: CASSSRFYEQYF; CDR3nt: TGTGCCAGCAGTTCGAGGTTCTACGAGCAGTACTTC
j_gene: TRBJ2-3; d_gene: -; v_gene: TRBV5-6; abundance: many; CDR3aa: CASSFSRDTQYF; CDR3nt: TGTGCCAGCAGCTTTTCCAGGGATACGCAGTATTTT
j_gene: TRBJ2-5; d_gene: -; v_gene: TRBV12-3/TRBV12-4; abundance: many; CDR3aa: CASSLRAGTPQYF; CDR3nt: TGTGCCAGCAGTTTGCGAGCCGGGACCCCCCAGTACTTC
j_gene: TRBJ2-5; d_gene: -; v_gene: TRBV20-1; abundance: many; CDR3aa: CSAPGEGDVQETQYF; CDR3nt: TGCAGTGCCCCCGGTGAGGGGGATGTCCAAGAGACCCAGTACTTC
j_gene: TRBJ1-5; d_gene: -; v_gene: TRBV11-2; abundance: many; CDR3aa: CASSLVEVPGAGNQPQHF; CDR3nt: TGTGCCAGCAGCTTAGTCGAAGTGCCAGGGGCTGGTAACCAGCCCCAGCATTTT
j_gene: TRBJ2-1; d_gene: TRBD2; v_gene: TRBV19; abundance: -; CDR3aa: CASSIGLAGGPYEQFF; CDR3nt: TGTGCCAGTAGTATAGGGCTAGCGGGAGGGCCCTATGAGCAGTTCTTC
j_gene: TRBJ2-1; d_gene: TRBD2; v_gene: TRBV20-1; abundance: many; CDR3aa: CSGLPGGAYNEQFF; CDR3nt: TGCAGTGGGTTACCGGGAGGGGCATACAATGAGCAGTTCTTC
j_gene: TRBJ2-1; d_gene: TRBD2; v_gene: TRBV15; abundance: many; CDR3aa: CATSRDPAGGHNEQFF; CDR3nt: TGTGCCACCAGCAGAGATCCAGCGGGAGGGCACAATGAGCAGTTCTTC
j_gene: TRBJ2-3; d_gene: TRBD1; v_gene: TRBV28; abundance: many; CDR3aa: CASQTRDRVTDTQYF; CDR3nt: TGTGCCAGCCAGACCCGGGACAGGGTTACAGATACGCAGTATTTT
j_gene: TRBJ2-2; d_gene: -; v_gene: TRBV7-2; abundance: many; CDR3aa: CASRPHLTGELFF; CDR3nt: TGTGCCAGCAGACCACACCTCACCGGGGAGCTGTTTTTT
j_gene: TRBJ2-1; d_gene: TRBD1; v_gene: TRBV6-1; abundance: many; CDR3aa: CASRSTGVRHNEQFF; CDR3nt: TGTGCCAGCAGGTCGACAGGGGTAAGACACAATGAGCAGTTCTTC
j_gene: TRBJ1-6; d_gene: TRBD1; v_gene: TRBV7-2; abundance: few; CDR3aa: CASSSGQGASYNSPLHF; CDR3nt: TGTGCCAGCAGCTCCGGACAGGGGGCCTCCTATAATTCACCCCTCCACTTT
j_gene: TRBJ2-1; d_gene: TRBD2; v_gene: TRBV4-2; abundance: -; CDR3aa: CASSQEMTSGYNEQFF; CDR3nt: TGTGCCAGCAGCCAAGAAATGACTAGCGGTTACAATGAGCAGTTCTTC
j_gene: TRBJ2-3; d_gene: -; v_gene: TRBV5-1; abundance: many; CDR3aa: CASSLEQFSDTQYF; CDR3nt: TGCGCCAGCAGCTTGGAGCAATTCTCAGATACGCAGTATTTT
j_gene: TRBJ2-3; d_gene: -; v_gene: TRBV20-1; abundance: many; CDR3aa: CSATNPTRTDTQYF; CDR3nt: TGCAGTGCTACCAACCCAACCCGCACAGATACGCAGTATTTT
j_gene: TRBJ2-5; d_gene: TRBD2; v_gene: TRBV12-3/TRBV12-4; abundance: -; CDR3aa: CASSFSLAGGLGRAETQYF; CDR3nt: TGTGCCAGCAGTTTCTCGCTAGCGGGGGGGCTGGGTCGTGCTGAGACCCAGTACTTC
j_gene: TRBJ2-7; d_gene: -; v_gene: TRBV20-1; abundance: many; CDR3aa: CSARSRTSSYEQYF; CDR3nt: TGCAGTGCCAGAAGTCGGACCTCCTCCTACGAGCAGTACTTC
j_gene: TRBJ1-5; d_gene: TRBD1; v_gene: TRBV20-1; abundance: many; CDR3aa: CSASQGGNQPQHF; CDR3nt: TGCAGTGCTAGCCAGGGGGGCAATCAGCCCCAGCATTTT
j_gene: TRBJ2-5; d_gene: -; v_gene: TRBV7-9; abundance: many; CDR3aa: CASSPDQKETQYF; CDR3nt: TGTGCCAGCAGCCCCGATCAGAAAGAGACCCAGTACTTC
j_gene: TRBJ2-2; d_gene: TRBD2; v_gene: TRBV18; abundance: many; CDR3aa: CASSLLAGANTGELFF; CDR3nt: TGTGCCAGCTCATTGCTTGCGGGGGCGAACACCGGGGAGCTGTTTTTT
j_gene: TRBJ2-2; d_gene: TRBD1; v_gene: TRBV6-2/TRBV6-3; abundance: many; CDR3aa: CASSYPIRGNTGELFF; CDR3nt: TGTGCCAGCAGTTACCCGATCAGGGGGAATACCGGGGAGCTGTTTTTT
j_gene: TRBJ2-3; d_gene: -; v_gene: TRBV28; abundance: many; CDR3aa: CASTTQDSPVDTQYF; CDR3nt: TGTGCCAGCACCACTCAGGACAGTCCGGTAGATACGCAGTATTTT
j_gene: TRBJ2-1; d_gene: -; v_gene: TRBV27; abundance: many; CDR3aa: CASRPRPPNEQFF; CDR3nt: TGTGCCAGCAGACCTCGACCACCCAATGAGCAGTTCTTC
j_gene: TRBJ1-2; d_gene: -; v_gene: TRBV5-1; abundance: many; CDR3aa: CASSKGADGYTF; CDR3nt: TGCGCCAGCAGTAAAGGGGCGGATGGCTACACCTTC
j_gene: TRBJ2-1; d_gene: TRBD2; v_gene: TRBV7-3; abundance: many; CDR3aa: CASSLSLAGTNEQFF; CDR3nt: TGTGCCAGCAGCTTAAGTCTAGCGGGAACCAATGAGCAGTTCTTC
j_gene: TRBJ1-5; d_gene: -; v_gene: TRBV12-3/TRBV12-4; abundance: many; CDR3aa: CASSQGQGQPQHF; CDR3nt: TGTGCCAGCAGTCAGGGTCAGGGTCAGCCCCAGCATTTT
j_gene: TRBJ2-7; d_gene: -; v_gene: TRBV27; abundance: many; CDR3aa: CASSDSEISYEQYF; CDR3nt: TGTGCCAGCAGTGACTCAGAAATCTCCTACGAGCAGTACTTC
j_gene: TRBJ2-3; d_gene: -; v_gene: TRBV20-1; abundance: many; CDR3aa: CSALPQDTQYF; CDR3nt: TGCAGTGCCCTTCCGCAGGATACGCAGTATTTT